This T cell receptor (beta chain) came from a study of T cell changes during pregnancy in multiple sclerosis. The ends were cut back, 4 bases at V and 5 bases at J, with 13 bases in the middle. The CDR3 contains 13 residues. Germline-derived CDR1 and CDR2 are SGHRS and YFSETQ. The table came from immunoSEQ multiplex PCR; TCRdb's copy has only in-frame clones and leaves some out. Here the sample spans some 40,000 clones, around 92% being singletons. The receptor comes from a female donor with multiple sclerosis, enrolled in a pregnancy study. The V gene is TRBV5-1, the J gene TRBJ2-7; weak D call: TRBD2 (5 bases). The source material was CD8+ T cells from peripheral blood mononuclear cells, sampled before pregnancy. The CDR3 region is CASSGGTSHEQYF. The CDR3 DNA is TGCGCCAGCAGCGGAGGTACTTCTCACGAGCAGTACTTC.